This T cell receptor beta chain derives from a study of OX40 agonist ivuxolimab in advanced cancers. About the research overall: Ivuxolimab, which is an agonistic anti-OX40 (CD134) antibody, was administered to the patients. The mean age was about 61 years, ranging from about 20 to 79, with about 87% of participants male.

The repertoire was sequenced with immunoSEQ multiplex PCR; TCRdb's copy has only in-frame clones and lacks some. The sample carries more than 75,000 clones, 70% to 90% recorded once. About this clone itself: Its antigen is as yet unknown.

Study findings and constraints: At 0.1 to 3.0 mg/kg, CD4+ and CD8+ blood T cells expanded clonally by week 6. Several nonresponders also turned out to have low normalized T-cell clonal expansion.

Between the trimmed V and J ends, which lost 2 bases and 0 bases, there was a span of 7 bases. The CDR3 contains 14 residues. Germline CDR1 and CDR2: SGHVS and FQNEAQ. Sequencing used CD4+ or CD8+ T cells sorted from blood, obtained in a trial of the OX40 agonist ivuxolimab. The clonotype comes from an adult with an advanced solid tumor such as melanoma, head and neck, liver or kidney cancer. V and J are TRBV7-8 and TRBJ1-2; no reliable D call. The CDR3 sequence: CASSLSRSNYGYTF. The CDR3 coding sequence is TGTGCCAGCAGCTTAAGTCGTTCTAACTATGGCTACACCTTC. Using reference TRBV7-8 and TRBJ1-2 for the parts outside the CDR3, the full variable domain is GAGVSQSPRYKVAKRGQDVALRCDPISGHVSLFWYQQALGQGPEFLTYFQNEAQLDKSGLPSDRFFAERPEGSVSTLKIQRTQQEDSAVYLCASSLSRSNYGYTFGSGTRLTVV.